This T cell receptor beta chain stems from a study of blood T cells in healthy people across ages. Findings of the study overall: Since the PBMCs were unsorted, naive and antigen-experienced cells could not be conclusively compared. For the donors, CMV status was unknown and possibly confounded expanded clonotype changes. Naive CD4+ cells and diversity were both higher in long-lived donors than in aged donors.

Total RNA was isolated from each sample in quantities of at least 5 micrograms. This clonotype was picked up a small number of times. Its antigen is undetermined. With 0 bases clipped from V and 4 bases from J, the junction kept 6 bases outside the gene matches. The CDR3 is made up of 16 amino acids. With a J-beta primer mix and a sample-barcoded 5' primer, a second PCR ran 7 to 11 cycles. TCRdb reanalysed the 5' RACE reads using MiXCR and keeps one entry per CDR3 protein. The table records roughly 700,000 distinct CDR3 sequences, roughly 30% of them present only once. This TCR was recovered from a woman at least 80 years old in good health. The sample comprised blood. The genes are TRBV23-1 and TRBJ2-1; 7 positions match TRBD1. TRBV23-1 is filed as an ORF, its function uncertain. The CDR3 spells CASSQSRQGIYNEQFF. The CDR3 DNA is TGCGCCAGCAGTCAATCGAGACAGGGAATTTACAATGAGCAGTTCTTC.